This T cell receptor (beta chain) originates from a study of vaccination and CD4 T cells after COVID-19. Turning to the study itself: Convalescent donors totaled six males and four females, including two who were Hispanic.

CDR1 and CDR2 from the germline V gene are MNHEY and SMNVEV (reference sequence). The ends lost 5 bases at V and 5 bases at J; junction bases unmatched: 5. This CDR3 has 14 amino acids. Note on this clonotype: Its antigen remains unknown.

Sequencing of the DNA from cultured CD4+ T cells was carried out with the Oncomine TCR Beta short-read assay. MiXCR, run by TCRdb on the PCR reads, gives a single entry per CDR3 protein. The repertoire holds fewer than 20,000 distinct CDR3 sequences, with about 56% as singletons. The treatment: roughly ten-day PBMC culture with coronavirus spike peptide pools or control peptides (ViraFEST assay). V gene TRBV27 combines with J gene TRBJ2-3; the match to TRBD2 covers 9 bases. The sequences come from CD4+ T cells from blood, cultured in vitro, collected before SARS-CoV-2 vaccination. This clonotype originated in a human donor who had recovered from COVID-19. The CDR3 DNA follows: TGTGCCAGCAGTCGGCGAGCGGGGGGAGATACGCAGTATTTT. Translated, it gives CASSRRAGGDTQYF.